This T cell receptor (beta chain) was observed in a study of glioma-infiltrating T cells after dendritic cell vaccination. Study-wide background: Samples are from glioblastoma patients in Phase I and II dendritic cell vaccine trials.

In germline, CDR1 is SNHLY, CDR2 FYNNEI. This CDR3 has 14 residues. Trimming took off 1 base at V and 5 bases at J, with 9 bases between the two ends. Input was around 2.1 ug genomic DNA, or all available if less. This table comes from immunoSEQ multiplex PCR, and its TCRdb copy is limited to in-frame clones, with some not included. The sample has 100,000 or so clones; around 80% are singletons. Sample time point: after dendritic cell vaccination, including at tumor progression/relapse. Only patients with spare fresh-frozen tumor and over two years of follow-up were included. Study-wide findings and caveats: Few patients contributed both blood and tumor specimens.

Turning to this clone: Its antigen is unknown.

This chain connects TRBV2 to TRBJ1-5; D uncertain. This TCR derives from a human donor with glioblastoma. The specimen was blood, collected after dendritic cell vaccination. CDR3 sequence: CASSEGQVYQPQHF. CDR3 nucleotides: TGTGCCAGCAGTGAAGGGCAGGTATATCAGCCCCAGCATTTT.